The 26 T cell receptor beta chains below come from one sample, sequenced in a study of blood T cell repertoires in COVID-19. Repertoires were generated with immunoSEQ multiplex PCR, while TCRdb's copy carries only in-frame clones and drops some. This sample has around 230,000 clones, with 75% to 90% found just once. The specimen was peripheral blood. The receptors stem from a woman aged 55-70 years with active or convalescent COVID-19.

The rearrangement links TRBV19 to TRBJ1-4, with D perhaps matching TRBD1 (6 bases). The CDR3 covers 17 residues. CDR1 and CDR2 from the germline V gene are LNHDA and SQIVND (reference sequence). Trimming stripped 5 bases from V and 2 bases from J, with 18 bases between. The CDR3 spells CASSEQGPLRTNEKLFF. CDR3 sequence (DNA): TGTGCCAGTAGTGAACAGGGACCACTCCGCACTAATGAAAAACTGTTTTTT.

CDR3 sequence (DNA): TGTGCCACCTCGACTGCAGGGGGCGCGGATCAGCCCCAGCATTTT. Protein product: CATSTAGGADQPQHF. The chain is built from TRBV19 and TRBJ1-5, with 8 bases lining up with TRBD1. With 10 bases clipped from V and 5 bases from J, the junction kept 13 bases outside the gene matches. Per the germline V gene, CDR1 is LNHDA and CDR2 is SQIVND (reference sequence). This CDR3 comprises 15 residues.

This clone was picked up one time. V and J are TRBV5-8 and TRBJ2-3; 12 bases line up with TRBD2. The CDR3 length is 16 residues. The J segment lost 4 bases and the V segment lost 4 bases, leaving 7 bases of the junction unmatched. The germline V gene has CDR1 SGHTS and CDR2 YDEGEE. The CDR3: CASSPGTSGFADTQYF. For the CDR3, the DNA is TGTGCCAGCAGCCCGGGGACTAGCGGGTTCGCAGATACGCAGTATTTT.

The genes are TRBV6-5 and TRBJ1-2; 8 bases align to TRBD1. V lost 7 bases, J lost 3 bases, and 7 bases stayed unmatched. CDR1 is MNHEY, CDR2 SVGAGI, per germline. The CDR3 totals 14 residues. The CDR3, as DNA: TGTGCCAGCACAAGAACAGGGGGTTACTATGGCTACACCTTC. Translated: CASTRTGGYYGYTF.

The gene calls are TRBV5-4 and TRBJ1-6, with D tentatively TRBD1 (5 bases). The CDR3 is made up of 14 amino acids. CDR1 and CDR2 (germline): SGHNT, YYREEE (reference sequence). The V gene lost 0 bases and the J gene lost 9 bases, with 10 bases spanning the gap. Here the CDR3 reads CASSLGQGSSPLHF. As DNA, the CDR3 is TGTGCCAGCAGCTTGGGGCAGGGTAGTTCACCCCTCCACTTT.

The J gene is TRBJ2-5, the V gene TRBV7-4, with 9 bases identical to TRBD2. This CDR3 is built from 17 residues. The germline CDR1 and CDR2 sequences are SGHVT and SQSDAQ. Germline trimming cut 5 bases from V and 1 base from J; bases unmatched to any gene: 11. The CDR3: CASSPRVSGGPQETQYF. CDR3 in DNA: TGTGCCAGCAGCCCCCGGGTGAGCGGGGGGCCCCAAGAGACCCAGTACTTC.

This chain links TRBV27 with TRBJ2-7, with D tentatively TRBD1 (6 bases). The ends were cut back, 4 bases at V and 5 bases at J, with 15 bases in the middle. Germline lookup yields CDR1 MNHEY and CDR2 SMNVEV (reference sequence). This CDR3 is 14 amino acids long. CDR3 protein: CASSSSSTGNEQYF. The CDR3 DNA follows: TGTGCCAGCAGTTCCTCCTCAACAGGGAACGAGCAGTACTTC.

This clone showed up just a few times. The J gene is TRBJ2-3, the V gene TRBV7-9, with unresolved D. Trimming shortened V by 5 bases and J by 4 bases, and 7 bases separated the two germline ends. Germline CDR1 reads SEHNR; CDR2 reads FQNEAQ (reference sequence). The CDR3 length is 12 residues. In DNA form, the CDR3 reads TGTGCCAGCAGCCCGCGAGCAGATACGCAGTATTTT. Protein product: CASSPRADTQYF. The complete variable domain, with remaining parts taken from reference TRBV7-9 and TRBJ2-3, reads DTGVSQNPRHKITKRGQNVTFRCDPISEHNRLYWYRQTLGQGPEFLTYFQNEAQLEKSRLLSDRFSAERPKGSFSTLEIQRTEQGDSAMYLCASSPRADTQYFGPGTRLTVL.

The chain couples TRBV5-3 to TRBJ2-2, with TRBD2 matching 11 bases. TRBV5-3 is assigned to the ORF class and has an uncertain function. The CDR3 is 15 amino acids. V gave up 4 bases and J gave up 6 bases; unmatched junction bases: 5. CDR3 bases: TGTGCCAGAAGCGCGGGACTAGCGGCCCCCGGGGAGCTGTTTTTT. This encodes CARSAGLAAPGELFF.

The genes are TRBV5-1 and TRBJ2-7, with 8 nucleotides matching TRBD1. The length of the CDR3 is 15 residues. Germline CDR1 SGHRS, CDR2 YFSETQ. J lost 0 bases, V lost 4 bases, and 6 bases had no gene match. The CDR3: CASSQQDRASYEQYF. CDR3 coding DNA: TGCGCCAGCAGCCAACAGGACAGGGCCTCCTACGAGCAGTACTTC.

The rearrangement joins TRBV9 to TRBJ1-3, with D possibly TRBD1 on 6 matching bases. CDR1 and CDR2 from the germline V gene are SGDLS and YYNGEE. Trimming removed 4 bases from V and 2 bases from J, with 13 bases in between. The CDR3 contains 15 residues. Here the CDR3 reads CASSTAGATGNTIYF. As DNA, the CDR3 is TGTGCCAGCAGCACCGCGGGGGCGACTGGAAACACCATATATTTT.

V is TRBV12-3 or TRBV12-4 and J is TRBJ1-1; D is unresolved. The CDR3 is 13 residues long. Trimming shortened V by 2 bases and J by 4 bases, and 8 bases separated the two germline ends. The CDR3 nucleotides read TGTGCCAGCAGTTTAAATAGCCTCACTGAAGCTTTCTTT. Its translation is CASSLNSLTEAFF.

The J gene is TRBJ2-1, the V gene TRBV5-1; 9 bases are a match to TRBD1. The CDR3 length is 16 residues. Per germline, CDR1 SGHRS and CDR2 YFSETQ. V lost 0 bases, J lost 2 bases, and 3 bases stayed unmatched. The CDR3 bases are TGCGCCAGCAGCTTGGCTACAGGGGGCCCCTACAATGAGCAGTTCTTC. It encodes CASSLATGGPYNEQFF. The full variable domain, in which reference TRBV5-1 and TRBJ2-1 provide the parts outside the CDR3, is KAGVTQTPRYLIKTRGQQVTLSCSPISGHRSVSWYQQTPGQGLQFLFEYFSETQRNKGNFPGRFSGRQFSNSRSEMNVSTLELGDSALYLCASSLATGGPYNEQFFGPGTRLTVL.

V gene TRBV2 combines with J gene TRBJ1-3; D is uncertain. The CDR3 runs 14 residues. Looked up from germline, CDR1 is SNHLY and CDR2 is FYNNEI. Trimming left V 2 bases short and J 1 base short, with 6 bases between. CDR3 DNA sequence: TGTGCCAGCAGTGAACAGTTTTCTGGAAACACCATATATTTT. Translated: CASSEQFSGNTIYF.

This clone was seen more than once but under ten times. V gene TRBV6-1 combines with J gene TRBJ1-2; D remains ambiguous. Germline V gene data show CDR1 as MNHNS and CDR2 as SASEGT. There are 13 residues in the CDR3. V shed 2 bases and J shed 8 bases, with 12 bases lying between them. The CDR3, as DNA: TGTGCCAGCAGTGAACCCCAGGATTCCGGCTACACCTTC. Translating it yields CASSEPQDSGYTF.

This clone was seen only a few times. The chain has TRBV6-1 and TRBJ2-7, with no clear D. V was pared by 0 bases and J by 0 bases, with 9 bases between. CDR3 size: 15 residues. Germline V gene sequence: CDR1 MNHNS, CDR2 SASEGT. The CDR3 region is CASSEAGQLSYEQYF. CDR3 coding DNA: TGTGCCAGCAGTGAAGCTGGGCAGCTCTCCTACGAGCAGTACTTC.

The chain carries TRBV7-9 and TRBJ1-1; D remains unclear. V was cut by 1 base and J by 0 bases, with 3 bases left in between. The CDR3 is 13 residues long. Per germline, CDR1 SEHNR and CDR2 FQNEAQ (reference sequence). The CDR3 loop reads CASSLELNTEAFF. For the CDR3, the DNA is TGTGCCAGCAGCTTAGAGCTGAACACTGAAGCTTTCTTT.

The chain combines TRBV6-5 with TRBJ1-2; perhaps TRBD1 as D (5 bases). V shed 6 bases and J shed 8 bases, with 22 bases lying between them. Germline lookup yields CDR1 MNHEY and CDR2 SVGAGI. The CDR3 extends over 15 amino acids. The CDR3 nucleotides read TGTGCCAGCAGCCCCCCCCCGACAGCGGGCAGGGGCTACACCTTC. Its protein product is CASSPPPTAGRGYTF.

The chain recombines TRBV13 with TRBJ2-2; TRBD2 matches at 8 bases. The CDR3 totals 17 residues. CDR1 is PRHDT, CDR2 FYEKMQ, per germline (reference sequence). The V and J ends lost 5 bases and 1 base, in that order; junction bases with no gene match: 9. CDR3 nucleotides: TGTGCCAGCAGCCCGGGTAGCGGGGATGGGAACACCGGGGAGCTGTTTTTT. Translated, it gives CASSPGSGDGNTGELFF.

This chain connects TRBV6-1 to TRBJ2-2, with TRBD1 as a possible D gene (5 bases). Germline V gene sequence: CDR1 MNHNS, CDR2 SASEGT. This CDR3 is 14 amino acids long. V lost 3 bases to trimming and J lost 7 bases, with 12 bases between them. CDR3 DNA: TGTGCCAGCAGTGATGGGGCGCCGGGCGGGGAGCTGTTTTTT. Protein sequence: CASSDGAPGGELFF.

This chain links TRBV7-2 with TRBJ2-1, with TRBD1 matching 8 bases. Germline trimming cut 5 bases from V and 0 bases from J; bases unmatched to any gene: 9. CDR1 SGHTA and CDR2 FQGNSA come from the germline V gene. The length of the CDR3 is 17 residues. CDR3 DNA sequence: TGTGCCAGCAGCCATTCCGGGACAGGACGCTCCTACAATGAGCAGTTCTTC. This codes for CASSHSGTGRSYNEQFF.

The rearrangement joins TRBV6-2 or TRBV6-3 to TRBJ1-2; TRBD1 aligns across 7 bases. The germline V gene encodes CDR1 MNHEY and CDR2 SVGEGT. The CDR3 sequence is 14 residues long. After removal of 4 bases from V and 8 bases from J, the junction contained 10 bases not matched to a gene. CDR3 protein: CASSSRQGVDGYTF. In nucleotides, the CDR3 is TGTGCCAGCAGTTCCCGACAGGGTGTCGACGGCTACACCTTC.

The gene calls are TRBV7-9 and TRBJ2-2; TRBD1 aligns across 7 bases. Germline V lookup: CDR1 SEHNR, CDR2 FQNEAQ (reference sequence). The CDR3 loop spans 16 amino acids. J was trimmed by 1 base and V by 6 bases; bases with no gene match: 8. CDR3 sequence reads: CASRPGTDWNTGELFF. The CDR3 DNA sequence: TGTGCCAGCAGGCCCGGGACAGACTGGAACACCGGGGAGCTGTTTTTT. The whole variable domain, remainder taken from reference TRBV7-9 and TRBJ2-2, is DTGVSQNPRHKITKRGQNVTFRCDPISEHNRLYWYRQTLGQGPEFLTYFQNEAQLEKSRLLSDRFSAERPKGSFSTLEIQRTEQGDSAMYLCASRPGTDWNTGELFFGEGSRLTVL.

This chain joins TRBV7-9 and TRBJ2-1, with 9 positions matching TRBD1. The J segment lost 5 bases and the V segment lost 5 bases, leaving 7 bases of the junction unmatched. This CDR3 region has 15 residues. CDR1 and CDR2 (germline): SEHNR, FQNEAQ (reference sequence). CDR3: CASSPGGQGHNEQFF. The CDR3 DNA reads TGTGCCAGCAGCCCAGGAGGACAGGGGCACAATGAGCAGTTCTTC.

The chain couples TRBV2 to TRBJ2-5, with D possibly being TRBD2 (7 bases). The CDR3 has 15 amino acids. The germline V gene has CDR1 SNHLY and CDR2 FYNNEI. V was pared by 4 bases and J by 4 bases, with 16 bases between. The chain's CDR3 is CASSVEGGPVETQYF. CDR3 in DNA: TGTGCCAGCAGTGTGGAGGGGGGGCCGGTAGAGACCCAGTACTTC.

The V call is TRBV3-1 (or the pseudogene TRBV3-2), the J call TRBJ1-6; no firm D call. CDR3 length equals 13 residues. V gave up 4 bases and J gave up 11 bases, with 12 bases separating them. The germline gives CDR1 LGHDT, CDR2 YNNKEL (reference sequence). The DNA of the CDR3 is TGTGCCAGCAGCCTCAAGGTCCGGGCACCCCTCCACTTT. It codes for CASSLKVRAPLHF.